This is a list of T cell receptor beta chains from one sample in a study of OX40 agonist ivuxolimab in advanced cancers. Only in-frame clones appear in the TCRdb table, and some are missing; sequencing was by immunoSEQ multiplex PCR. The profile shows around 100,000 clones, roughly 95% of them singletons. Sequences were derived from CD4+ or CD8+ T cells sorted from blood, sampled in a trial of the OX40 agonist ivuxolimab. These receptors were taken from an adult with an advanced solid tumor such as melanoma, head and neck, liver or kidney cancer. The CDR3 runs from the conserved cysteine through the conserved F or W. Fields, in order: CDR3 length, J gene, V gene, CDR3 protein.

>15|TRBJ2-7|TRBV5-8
CASSFSRTKTYEQYF
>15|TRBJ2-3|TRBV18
CASHQGGGGRDTQYF
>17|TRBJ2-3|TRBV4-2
CASSQDGGRSSTDTQYF
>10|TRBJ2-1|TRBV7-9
CASSAGEQFF
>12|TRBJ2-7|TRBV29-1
CSASGGPYEQYF
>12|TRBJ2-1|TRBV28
CASSSLGNEQFF
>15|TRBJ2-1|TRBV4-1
CASSLGQGANNEQFF
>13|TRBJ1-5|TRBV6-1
CATSTGPNQPQHF
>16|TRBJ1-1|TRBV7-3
CASSLVGGGVNTEAFF
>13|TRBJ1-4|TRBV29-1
CSAQGIQGEKLFF
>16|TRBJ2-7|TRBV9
CASSFGLAGGTYEQYF
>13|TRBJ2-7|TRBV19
CASATGGSYEQYF
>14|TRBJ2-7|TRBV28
CASSMTGNPYEQYF
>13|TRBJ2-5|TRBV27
CASTIAGGETQYF
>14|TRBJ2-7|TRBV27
CASAVAGGNYEQYF
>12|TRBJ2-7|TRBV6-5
CASSEESYEQYF
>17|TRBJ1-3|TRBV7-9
CASSLRSGSFSGNTIYF
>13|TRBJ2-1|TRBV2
CATRAGLGNEQFF